What follows is one T cell receptor beta chain and its context. Its target is not known. Losses at the gene ends were 8 bases for V and 0 bases for J; bases not matched to a gene: 6. The germline V gene encodes CDR1 SEHNR and CDR2 FQNEAQ (reference sequence). This CDR3 contains 14 residues. Clones were read by immunoSEQ multiplex PCR, and TCRdb kept only the in-frame ones, dropping some. The sample lists 100,000 or so clones, about 91% seen once, with approximately 0.16% in the top ten. The sample originates from a study of OX40 agonist ivuxolimab in advanced cancers. Across the study: The dose-escalation cohort was around 83% male, with a mean age of 60 years, ranging about 23 to 80.

If patients had autoimmune disease history or systemic immunosuppression, they were excluded. General observations from the study: CD4+ and CD8+ blood T cells expanded clonally by week 6 at 0.1 to 3.0 mg/kg.

The clonotype was recovered from an adult with an advanced solid tumor such as melanoma, head and neck, liver or kidney cancer. This specimen was CD4+ or CD8+ T cells sorted from blood, taken in a trial of the OX40 agonist ivuxolimab. V gene TRBV7-9 combines with J gene TRBJ2-7; 8 bases fit TRBD2. The CDR3 region has the DNA TGTGCCAGCTCGAGCGGGGGAGTCTCCTACGAGCAGTACTTC. Amino acid sequence: CASSSGGVSYEQYF.